What follows are 29 T cell receptor beta chains derived from one specimen sequenced in a study of T cell repertoires in cytomegalovirus infection. For these receptors, no antigen is known. TCRdb redid the calling of the reads with MiXCR, one entry per CDR3 protein. The profile shows 140,000 to 150,000 distinct CDR3 sequences, around 32% of them singletons. Sequences were derived from CD8+ T cells from cultured PBMCs, sampled from culture after CMV antigen stimulation. Source of these receptors: a human donor in good health (CMV status not recorded). Some clones in this sample may be carry-over from other donors' samples.

This clonotype showed up just a few times. V and J are TRBV7-8 and TRBJ2-7; D is tentatively TRBD1 or TRBD2 (5 bases each). The CDR3 consists of 16 residues. CDR1 is SGHVS and CDR2 is FQNEAQ in the germline V gene. V was pared by 3 bases and J by 1 base, with 16 bases between. The CDR3 bases are TGTGCCAGCAGCTTTACCGACGAGGGGAAATCCTACGAGCAGTACTTC. It translates to CASSFTDEGKSYEQYF.

This clonotype appeared many times. A read error is possible here, since a much larger clone lies one base away. The chain uses TRBV27 and TRBJ1-1, with 7 bases identical to TRBD1. V lost 5 bases and J lost 1; bases outside the gene matches: 4. CDR1 and CDR2 (germline): MNHEY, SMNVEV (reference sequence). This CDR3 has 14 amino acids. The CDR3: CASSIDRANTEAFF. CDR3 nucleotide sequence: TGTGCCAGCAGTATAGACAGGGCGAACACTGAAGCTTTCTTT.

The chain carries TRBV6-5 and TRBJ2-7, with 8 bases lining up with TRBD1. CDR3 length: 17 amino acids. Losses at the gene ends were 0 bases for V and 5 bases for J; bases not matched to a gene: 12. Germline CDR1 MNHEY, CDR2 SVGAGI. The CDR3 nucleotides read TGTGCCAGCAGTTACTCGAGCCAGGGGGCACGAATGGACGAGCAGTACTTC. It specifies CASSYSSQGARMDEQYF.

The chain links TRBV25-1 to TRBJ1-1, with 8 bases that match TRBD1. Trimming cost V 6 bases and J 0 bases; bases outside gene matches: 3. The CDR3 loop spans 14 amino acids. Germline lookup yields CDR1 MGHDK and CDR2 SYGVNS. CDR3 in amino acids: CASRMGQVNTEAFF. The DNA of the CDR3 is TGTGCCAGCAGGATGGGACAGGTGAACACTGAAGCTTTCTTT.

V and J are TRBV5-5 and TRBJ1-1; no clear D gene. The germline V and J ends were trimmed by 2 bases and 1 base, with 9 bases remaining between them. The CDR3 consists of 14 residues. Germline V gene lookup returns CDR1 SGHKS and CDR2 YYEKEE (reference sequence). The CDR3 is CASSLITANTEAFF. Written as DNA, the CDR3 is TGTGCCAGCAGCTTAATAACAGCGAACACTGAAGCTTTCTTT.

This clonotype was counted ten times or more. The chain links TRBV28 to TRBJ1-1; 12 nucleotides match TRBD1. The V gene end was trimmed by 6 bases and the J gene end by 4 bases; junction bases not matched to a gene: 15. Per the germline V gene, CDR1 is MDHEN and CDR2 is SYDVKM. This CDR3 is 18 amino acids long. CDR3 DNA: TGTGCCAGCAGCCAACGGGGGGGGACAGGGGGCTTGGGCACTGAAGCTTTCTTT. Protein sequence: CASSQRGGTGGLGTEAFF.

By frequency in the sample, this clonotype is medium-sized. The V call is TRBV7-2, the J call TRBJ1-4, with D maybe TRBD1 (6 bases). V was pared by 4 bases and J by 0 bases, with 12 bases between. The germline V gene has CDR1 SGHTA and CDR2 FQGNSA. The CDR3 is 16 residues long. CDR3 in DNA: TGTGCCAGCAGCTCGCTGGGGGGCGCAACTAATGAAAAACTGTTTTTT. Translation: CASSSLGGATNEKLFF.

The rearrangement uses TRBV7-6 and TRBJ2-1, with TRBD2 as a possible D gene (5 bases). The CDR3 length is 12 residues. V was clipped by 0 bases and J by 12 bases, with 9 bases between them. CDR1 and CDR2 from the germline V gene are SGHVS and FNYEAQ. The CDR3 loop reads CASSLADGVQFF. The CDR3 DNA follows: TGTGCCAGCAGCTTAGCGGACGGGGTGCAGTTCTTC.

This clonotype was observed at least ten times. The J gene is TRBJ2-5, the V gene TRBV11-2; D is uncertain. There are 13 residues in the CDR3. V was trimmed by 1 base and J by 7 bases, leaving 10 bases between them. Germline assignment: CDR1 SGHAT and CDR2 FQNNGV. The CDR3 reads CASSLVRDGTQYF. In DNA, the CDR3 is TGTGCCAGCAGCTTAGTACGAGACGGGACCCAGTACTTC. Filled out from reference TRBV11-2 and TRBJ2-5, the complete variable domain reads EAGVAQSPRYKIIEKRQSVAFWCNPISGHATLYWYQQILGQGPKLLIQFQNNGVVDDSQLPKDRFSAERLKGVDSTLKIQPAKLEDSAVYLCASSLVRDGTQYFGPGTRLLVL.

This clonotype occurred a few times. The V gene is TRBV28, the J gene TRBJ1-1; D uncertain. Per the germline V gene, CDR1 is MDHEN and CDR2 is SYDVKM. The CDR3 is 13 residues long. Trimming pared 3 bases from V and 3 bases from J, leaving 8 bases between. The CDR3 here is CASSFMSYTEAFF. The CDR3 coding sequence is TGTGCCAGCAGTTTTATGTCTTACACTGAAGCTTTCTTT.

J is TRBJ1-1 and V is TRBV5-1, with D unclear. V was pared by 0 bases and J by 1 base, with 10 bases between. CDR1 and CDR2 (germline): SGHRS, YFSETQ. This CDR3 is built from 15 residues. The CDR3 region has the DNA TGCGCCAGCAGCTTGGGTGGGGTCGGGAACACTGAAGCTTTCTTT. Translated, it gives CASSLGGVGNTEAFF.

The V call is TRBV6-2 or TRBV6-3, the J call TRBJ2-1; D unclear. Trimming left V 7 bases short and J 5 bases short, with 18 bases between. The V gene's germline CDR1 is MNHEY and CDR2 SVGEGT. The CDR3 is 15 amino acids. DNA of the CDR3: TGTGCCAGCACCCGACTGGACCTCATCGACAATGAGCAGTTCTTC. Residues: CASTRLDLIDNEQFF.

V usage is TRBV15 and J usage is TRBJ1-5, with no clear D. The V end was cut by 3 bases, the J end by 4 bases, with 4 bases between. From germline, CDR1 is LNHNV and CDR2 YYDKDF (reference sequence). The CDR3 spans 12 residues. The CDR3: CATSRDNQPQHF. The CDR3 DNA reads as TGTGCCACCAGCAGGGATAATCAGCCCCAGCATTTT.

This rearrangement joins TRBV20-1 to TRBJ1-2; TRBD1 matches 8 bases. This CDR3 comprises 15 residues. J was trimmed by 6 bases and V by 0 bases; bases with no gene match: 9. Germline values: CDR1 DFQATT, CDR2 SNEGSKA (reference sequence). The CDR3 sequence is CSARDRSRGLDGYTF. In nucleotides, the CDR3 is TGCAGTGCTAGAGATAGGAGCAGGGGGCTCGATGGCTACACCTTC.

The chain has TRBV7-9 and TRBJ2-2, with 10 bases matching TRBD1. CDR1 and CDR2 (germline): SEHNR, FQNEAQ (reference sequence). The ends lost 5 bases at V and 6 bases at J; junction bases unmatched: 6. The CDR3 extends over 15 amino acids. The CDR3 region is CASSPDRGLAGELFF. CDR3 coding DNA: TGTGCCAGCAGCCCCGACAGGGGGCTCGCCGGGGAGCTGTTTTTT. Together with reference TRBV7-9 and TRBJ2-2, the CDR3 gives the full variable domain: DTGVSQNPRHKITKRGQNVTFRCDPISEHNRLYWYRQTLGQGPEFLTYFQNEAQLEKSRLLSDRFSAERPKGSFSTLEIQRTEQGDSAMYLCASSPDRGLAGELFFGEGSRLTVL.

The chain has TRBV7-9 and TRBJ2-7; TRBD1 might be the D (6 bases). The germline V gene has CDR1 SEHNR and CDR2 FQNEAQ (reference sequence). V was clipped by 1 base and J by 5 bases, with 12 bases between them. The CDR3 covers 14 residues. DNA of the CDR3: TGTGCCAGCAGCTTAGTAACAGGGATCCACGAGCAGTACTTC. Encoded protein: CASSLVTGIHEQYF.

The genes are TRBV19 and TRBJ2-1, with D unclear. The germline gives CDR1 LNHDA, CDR2 SQIVND (reference sequence). This CDR3 has 12 amino acids. The V end was cut by 6 bases, the J end by 5 bases, with 8 bases between. The CDR3 is CASRAGNNEQFF. In DNA form, the CDR3 reads TGTGCCAGTAGGGCTGGAAACAATGAGCAGTTCTTC. The whole variable domain, filled in from reference TRBV19 and TRBJ2-1, reads DGGITQSPKYLFRKEGQNVTLSCEQNLNHDAMYWYRQDPGQGLRLIYYSQIVNDFQKGDIAEGYSVSREKKESFPLTVTSAQKNPTAFYLCASRAGNNEQFFGPGTRLTVL.

This rearrangement joins TRBV3-1 to TRBJ1-5, with D maybe TRBD1 (5 bases). Germline CDR1 LGHDT, CDR2 YNNKEL (reference sequence). The CDR3 runs 16 residues. V was trimmed by 0 bases and J by 3 bases, leaving 12 bases between them. The CDR3 DNA sequence: TGTGCCAGCAGCCAAGAAGGGGCAGGGCACAATCAGCCCCAGCATTTT. Protein product: CASSQEGAGHNQPQHF.

This clonotype was counted between two and nine times. This sequence joins TRBV5-1 and TRBJ1-2; 7 positions agree with TRBD1. J gave up 0 bases and V 4 bases, and 9 bases lay outside the gene matches. The V gene's germline CDR1 is SGHRS and CDR2 YFSETQ. CDR3 length: 16 amino acids. The CDR3 sequence: CASSLPSTGTNYGYTF. CDR3 DNA sequence: TGCGCCAGCAGCCTACCCTCGACAGGGACTAACTATGGCTACACCTTC.

This clonotype was counted between two and nine times. CDR3: CTTGYNEQFF. For the CDR3, the DNA is TGCACCACGGGATACAATGAGCAGTTCTTC. The chain joins TRBV29-1 to TRBJ2-1; the D gene is possibly TRBD2 (5 bases). Germline-derived CDR1 and CDR2 are SQVTM and ANQGSEA. This CDR3 region has 10 residues.

The rearrangement joins TRBV3-1 to TRBJ1-1, with 7 bases lining up with TRBD1. Per germline, CDR1 LGHDT and CDR2 YNNKEL (reference sequence). Trimming at V came to 6 bases and at J to 1 base, leaving 5 bases not matched to a gene. The CDR3 runs 14 residues. The CDR3 coding sequence is TGTGCCAGCAGAGGCCGACAGGGGAACACTGAAGCTTTCTTT. It translates to CASRGRQGNTEAFF.

This clonotype was counted between two and nine times. This chain connects TRBV7-6 to TRBJ1-2; D perhaps matches TRBD1 (5 bases). The CDR3 has 13 residues. CDR1 is SGHVS and CDR2 is FNYEAQ in the germline V gene. The V end was cut by 5 bases, the J end by 4 bases, with 11 bases between. CDR3 nucleotide sequence: TGTGCCAGCAGCGCTGGGGACGGCTATGGCTACACCTTC. Amino acid sequence: CASSAGDGYGYTF.

A few counts support this clonotype. The chain carries TRBV5-6 and TRBJ2-7; D not certain. Between the trimmed V and J ends, which lost 4 bases and 4 bases, there was a span of 15 bases. CDR3 length: 14 amino acids. The germline V gene encodes CDR1 SGHDT and CDR2 YYEEEE. The CDR3: CASSRLESTYEQYF. The CDR3 region has the DNA TGTGCCAGCAGCCGACTCGAAAGCACGTACGAGCAGTACTTC. Complete variable domain (other parts from reference TRBV5-6 and TRBJ2-7): DAGVTQSPTHLIKTRGQQVTLRCSPKSGHDTVSWYQQALGQGPQFIFQYYEEEERQRGNFPDRFSGHQFPNYSSELNVNALLLGDSALYLCASSRLESTYEQYFGPGTRLTVT.

The chain recombines TRBV18 with TRBJ1-5; 7 bases line up with TRBD1. This CDR3 contains 14 residues. Germline lookup yields CDR1 KGHSH and CDR2 LQKENI. V gave up 5 bases and J gave up 7 bases; unmatched junction bases: 8. CDR3 sequence reads: CASSSGGRVQPQHF. CDR3 coding DNA: TGTGCCAGCTCATCAGGGGGGAGGGTGCAGCCCCAGCATTTT.

This clonotype showed up just a few times. The chain recombines TRBV28 with TRBJ2-1; D ambiguous. The ends were cut back, 2 bases at V and 8 bases at J, with 22 bases in the middle. The germline CDR1 and CDR2 sequences are MDHEN and SYDVKM. The CDR3 has 17 residues. This CDR3 is CASSLIRVGSVLDEQFF. CDR3 in DNA: TGTGCCAGCAGTTTAATTAGGGTCGGGTCAGTTCTCGATGAGCAGTTCTTC. Looking up the rest from reference TRBV28 and TRBJ2-1 gives the full variable domain: DVKVTQSSRYLVKRTGEKVFLECVQDMDHENMFWYRQDPGLGLRLIYFSYDVKMKEKGDIPEGYSVSREKKERFSLILESASTNQTSMYLCASSLIRVGSVLDEQFFGPGTRLTVL.

V usage is TRBV7-9 and J usage is TRBJ2-7, with 7 bases lining up with TRBD1. V was clipped by 6 bases and J by 0 bases; unmatched bases: 8. CDR1 SEHNR and CDR2 FQNEAQ come from the germline V gene (reference sequence). This CDR3 is built from 15 residues. Here the CDR3 reads CASSPGWTGSYEQYF. The CDR3 DNA is TGTGCCAGCAGTCCCGGTTGGACAGGCTCCTACGAGCAGTACTTC.

This clonotype was detected ten times or more. This chain uses TRBV12-3 or TRBV12-4 with TRBJ2-2; D is uncertain. This CDR3 has 14 residues. Trimming shortened V by 3 bases and J by 4 bases, and 9 bases separated the two germline ends. The CDR3 bases are TGTGCCAGCAGTTTCGTGGACCGCACCGGGGAGCTGTTTTTT. Protein sequence: CASSFVDRTGELFF.

The chain combines TRBV4-1 with TRBJ2-2, with D perhaps matching TRBD2 (6 bases). Germline loops: CDR1 MGHRA, CDR2 YSYEKL. V was clipped by 8 bases and J by 4 bases, with 8 bases between them. The CDR3 has 12 amino acids. The CDR3 nucleotides read TGCGCCAGCGCCGGGGGCACCGGGGAGCTGTTTTTT. Its translation: CASAGGTGELFF.

This clonotype has only a few counts. The rearrangement joins TRBV7-2 to TRBJ2-3, with a tentative D call TRBD1 (6 bases). This CDR3 comprises 16 residues. Germline V lookup: CDR1 SGHTA, CDR2 FQGNSA. Trimming removed 5 bases at V and 0 bases at J, with 15 bases between. The CDR3 spells CASSTRDNPSTDTQYF. DNA for the CDR3: TGTGCCAGCAGCACTCGGGACAACCCTAGCACAGATACGCAGTATTTT. The full variable domain, rest sourced from reference TRBV7-2 and TRBJ2-3, is GAGVSQSPSNKVTEKGKDVELRCDPISGHTALYWYRQSLGQGLEFLIYFQGNSAPDKSGLPSDRFSAERTGGSVSTLTIQRTQQEDSAVYLCASSTRDNPSTDTQYFGPGTRLTVL.